Below, 28 T cell receptor beta chains from the same sample are listed, as sequenced in a study of T cells in Graves' hyperthyroidism and ophthalmopathy. The investigators amplified TCR beta CDR3 regions from RNA transcripts. The TCR CDR3 first-round RT-PCR relied on the HTBI primer set. TCRdb re-called the multiplex PCR reads with MiXCR, one entry per CDR3 protein. The sample consists of nearly 250,000 distinct CDR3 sequences, roughly 15% of them appearing once. Material: blood. Source of these receptors: a woman younger than 30 with Graves' ophthalmopathy.

This clonotype was counted at least ten times. This chain joins TRBV6-5 and TRBJ2-2, with 11 nucleotides matching TRBD2. The V segment lost 2 bases and the J segment 1 base; nucleotides outside the gene matches: 3. The CDR3 sequence is 17 residues long. Germline values: CDR1 MNHEY, CDR2 SVGAGI. CDR3 protein: CASSYPTSGRNTGELFF. The CDR3 region has the DNA TGTGCCAGCAGTTACCCCACTAGCGGGAGGAACACCGGGGAGCTGTTTTTT.

The chain links TRBV2 to TRBJ2-4, with 13 bases that match TRBD2. The CDR3 has 17 residues. Germline-derived CDR1 and CDR2 are SNHLY and FYNNEI. V gave up 2 bases and J gave up 4 bases; unmatched junction bases: 5. CDR3 residues: CASSELGTSGAKNIQYF. The DNA for the CDR3 is TGTGCCAGCAGTGAATTGGGGACTAGCGGGGCTAAAAACATTCAGTACTTC.

The chain uses TRBV7-8 and TRBJ2-1; the match to TRBD2 covers 7 bases. From germline, CDR1 is SGHVS and CDR2 FQNEAQ. The CDR3 sequence is 18 residues long. Trimming at V came to 4 bases and at J to 0 bases, leaving 12 bases not matched to a gene. CDR3 sequence: CASSSLISGGSSYNEQFF. The DNA of the CDR3 is TGTGCCAGCAGCTCATTAATTTCGGGGGGAAGCTCCTACAATGAGCAGTTCTTC.

The table lists this clonotype with many counts. This rearrangement joins TRBV12-3 or TRBV12-4 to TRBJ1-4; perhaps TRBD1 as D (6 bases). The CDR3 is 14 amino acids. V lost 7 bases and J lost 8, with 17 bases in between. The CDR3 protein is CASTTPRGREKLFF. In DNA form, the CDR3 reads TGTGCCAGCACCACCCCCAGGGGTCGCGAAAAACTGTTTTTT.

The chain joins TRBV7-8 to TRBJ2-5; TRBD2 matches at 11 bases. Germline V gives CDR1 SGHVS, CDR2 FQNEAQ. This CDR3 region has 18 residues. Trimming removed 2 bases from V and 4 bases from J; junction bases left unmatched: 12. The CDR3: CASSLLGSGRATGETQYF. CDR3 DNA sequence: TGTGCCAGCAGCTTATTGGGTAGCGGGAGGGCCACGGGAGAGACCCAGTACTTC.

This clonotype was seen many times. V usage is TRBV3-1 and J usage is TRBJ2-5; D is unclear. Germline V gives CDR1 LGHDT, CDR2 YNNKEL (reference sequence). The CDR3 runs 13 residues. V was shortened by 1 base and J by 4 bases, with 7 bases between the two germline ends. As DNA, the CDR3 is TGTGCCAGCAGCCAAGTAAGTGGAGAGACCCAGTACTTC. Protein: CASSQVSGETQYF.

This clonotype was found many times. The V gene is TRBV28, the J gene TRBJ2-1, with 9 bases identical to TRBD1. The germline gives CDR1 MDHEN, CDR2 SYDVKM. V trimming: 8 bases; J trimming: 2 bases; junction bases outside the gene matches: 10. The CDR3 runs to 16 residues. The CDR3 coding sequence is TGTGCCAGCCGTCCATGGGACAGGGTCGCCTACAATGAGCAGTTCTTC. Its translation is CASRPWDRVAYNEQFF.

In its sample, this clonotype was seen many times. CDR3 amino acids: CASSHSFTNEKLFF. DNA of the CDR3: TGCGCCAGCAGCCATAGTTTCACTAATGAAAAACTGTTTTTT. The V call is TRBV5-1, the J call TRBJ1-4; D ambiguous. V was pared by 4 bases and J by 2 bases, with 9 bases between. Germline CDR1 SGHRS, CDR2 YFSETQ. CDR3 length: 14 residues.

The chain carries TRBV6-2 or TRBV6-3 and TRBJ1-5, with 11 positions matching TRBD1. Trimming cost V 6 bases and J 7 bases; bases outside gene matches: 14. The CDR3 has 17 amino acids. The V gene's germline CDR1 is MNHEY and CDR2 SVGEGT. DNA for the CDR3: TGTGCCAGCAGCGATACCGGGACAGGGGGAAGTCGGCAGCCCCAGCATTTT. Translated: CASSDTGTGGSRQPQHF.

In its sample, this clonotype was seen many times. This sequence joins TRBV20-1 and TRBJ2-7, with a possible D match to TRBD1 (6 bases). CDR1 and CDR2 (germline): DFQATT, SNEGSKA (reference sequence). V was trimmed by 6 bases and J by 2 bases, leaving 14 bases between them. This CDR3 has 13 residues. The DNA of the CDR3 is TGCAGTGCCCGACGACAGGAGCCCTACGAGCAGTACTTC. This gives the protein CSARRQEPYEQYF.

V is TRBV10-2 and J is TRBJ1-4, with D unclear. With 7 bases removed from V and 5 bases from J, the gap between germline ends came to 11 bases. Per the germline V gene, CDR1 is WSHSY and CDR2 is SAAADI. There are 13 residues in the CDR3. This CDR3 is CASTGIQNEKLFF. The CDR3 DNA reads as TGCGCCAGCACCGGGATTCAGAATGAAAAACTGTTTTTT.

This chain links TRBV7-3 with TRBJ2-3, with D possibly TRBD2 on 5 matching bases. The CDR3 runs 16 residues. Deletions cut 6 bases from V and 0 bases from J, with 16 bases between. CDR1 is SGHTA, CDR2 FQGTGA, per germline. The chain's CDR3 is CASRSAMGGSTDTQYF. CDR3 nucleotide sequence: TGTGCCAGCAGGTCCGCTATGGGCGGGAGCACAGATACGCAGTATTTT.

This clonotype has only a few counts. The chain combines TRBV19 with TRBJ2-1; D may be TRBD2 (6 bases). Between the trimmed V and J ends, which lost 3 bases and 0 bases, there was a span of 12 bases. The germline V gene has CDR1 LNHDA and CDR2 SQIVND (reference sequence). The CDR3 totals 16 residues. The CDR3 loop is CASSIFIGGSYNEQFF. In DNA form, the CDR3 reads TGTGCCAGTAGTATCTTCATCGGGGGCTCCTACAATGAGCAGTTCTTC. Supplemented by reference TRBV19 and TRBJ2-1, the full variable domain reads DGGITQSPKYLFRKEGQNVTLSCEQNLNHDAMYWYRQDPGQGLRLIYYSQIVNDFQKGDIAEGYSVSREKKESFPLTVTSAQKNPTAFYLCASSIFIGGSYNEQFFGPGTRLTVL.

This clonotype has at least ten counts. The chain recombines TRBV29-1 with TRBJ2-6; possibly TRBD2 for D (6 bases). Germline V lookup: CDR1 SQVTM, CDR2 ANQGSEA. CDR3 size: 15 residues. V was shortened by 4 bases and J by 1 base, with 11 bases between the two germline ends. The CDR3 DNA reads as TGCAGCGTTGGGAGGGCAGGGTCTGGGGCCAACGTCCTGACTTTC. Translation gives CSVGRAGSGANVLTF.

The table lists this clonotype with many counts. Written as DNA, the CDR3 is TGTGCCTGGAGTGTACTAGCGGGAGGGCCCGGGGAGCTGTTTTTT. It yields the protein CAWSVLAGGPGELFF. The J gene is TRBJ2-2, the V gene TRBV30; TRBD2 aligns across 13 bases. This CDR3 is 15 amino acids long. After removal of 0 bases from V and 6 bases from J, the junction contained 1 base not matched to a gene. CDR1 is GTSNPN, CDR2 SVGIG, per germline (reference sequence).

A word on this clonotype: Sequence at one end of the junction differs from germline and may be a read error. In DNA form, the CDR3 reads TGTGCCAGCAGTGCTTCACATAACATCTACGATCAGTACTTC. Its translation is CASSASHNIYDQYF. The chain combines TRBV6-1 with TRBJ2-7; D not certain. Germline CDR1 reads MNHNS; CDR2 reads SASEGT. The CDR3 is 14 residues long.

This clonotype was detected ten times or more. The chain joins TRBV5-8 to TRBJ1-5; unclear D gene. The CDR3 sequence is 13 residues long. Trimming cost V 2 bases and J 1 base, with 4 bases left between them. Germline values: CDR1 SGHTS, CDR2 YDEGEE. The CDR3 loop is CASSFRSNQPQHF. DNA for the CDR3: TGTGCCAGCAGCTTTCGCAGCAATCAGCCCCAGCATTTT.

Many counts were recorded for this clonotype. The chain links TRBV20-1 to TRBJ1-1; 9 bases are a match to TRBD1. The germline V gene has CDR1 DFQATT and CDR2 SNEGSKA (reference sequence). The CDR3 contains 14 residues. With 8 bases clipped from V and 2 bases from J, the junction kept 9 bases outside the gene matches. This chain's CDR3 is CSMTGGKGNTEAFF. In DNA, the CDR3 is TGCAGTATGACAGGGGGGAAAGGCAACACTGAAGCTTTCTTT.

This clonotype was recorded at least ten times. The rearrangement joins TRBV10-3 to TRBJ1-5, with D possibly TRBD1 on 6 matching bases. The length of the CDR3 is 15 residues. Germline V gives CDR1 ENHRY, CDR2 SYGVKD. Trimming pared 2 bases from V and 2 bases from J, leaving 10 bases between. CDR3 DNA sequence: TGTGCCATCAGTGAGCGAGGGGGGGGCAATCAGCCCCAGCATTTT. This codes for CAISERGGGNQPQHF.

The chain joins TRBV7-9 to TRBJ2-7, with 9 positions matching TRBD1. The CDR3 spans 15 residues. Germline values: CDR1 SEHNR, CDR2 FQNEAQ (reference sequence). V lost 4 bases to trimming and J lost 5 bases; unmatched junction nucleotides: 9. The CDR3 region is CASSSQGAPYNEQYF. As DNA, the CDR3 is TGTGCCAGCAGCTCACAGGGGGCCCCTTACAACGAGCAGTACTTC.

V usage is TRBV19 and J usage is TRBJ2-3; TRBD2 matches at 7 bases. Germline assignment: CDR1 LNHDA and CDR2 SQIVND (reference sequence). The CDR3 runs 14 residues. V lost 4 bases, J lost 5 bases, and 6 bases stayed unmatched. CDR3 coding DNA: TGTGCCAGTAGTACTCGGGGGGTGAGAGATACGCAGTATTTT. It encodes CASSTRGVRDTQYF.

This clonotype was seen ten or more times. The chain joins TRBV7-9 to TRBJ2-4; D may be TRBD1 (7 bases). CDR3 size: 12 residues. Per germline, CDR1 SEHNR and CDR2 FQNEAQ (reference sequence). V dropped 5 bases and J dropped 6 bases, with 8 bases sitting between them. The CDR3 reads CASSQGGNIQYF. The CDR3 coding sequence is TGTGCCAGCAGCCAGGGGGGAAACATTCAGTACTTC.

This clonotype was counted ten times or more. Here the CDR3 reads CASSYSGRGGQPQHF. The DNA for the CDR3 is TGTGCCAGCAGTTACTCAGGCAGGGGCGGTCAGCCCCAGCATTTT. The chain recombines TRBV6-6 with TRBJ1-5, with a possible D match to TRBD1 (6 bases). Germline V lookup: CDR1 MNHNY, CDR2 SVGAGI (reference sequence). The V gene lost 0 bases and the J gene lost 6 bases, with 12 bases spanning the gap. The CDR3 totals 15 residues.

This clonotype came up many times. The CDR3 sequence is CASRGDRESIYTF. As DNA, the CDR3 is TGTGCCAGTAGAGGGGACAGGGAATCCATCTACACCTTC. V gene TRBV19 combines with J gene TRBJ1-2; the match to TRBD1 covers 9 bases. CDR1 and CDR2 (germline): LNHDA, SQIVND (reference sequence). Germline trimming cut 6 bases from V and 10 bases from J; bases unmatched to any gene: 9. This CDR3 is built from 13 residues.

This clonotype was counted many times. The gene calls are TRBV7-9 and TRBJ2-3; D is ambiguous. Germline CDR1 and CDR2: SEHNR and FQNEAQ (reference sequence). This CDR3 contains 17 residues. V gave up 1 base and J gave up 7 bases, with 21 bases separating them. For the CDR3, the DNA is TGTGCCAGCAGCTTAGGTGCTAGGACCATCACGTCTCATACGCAGTATTTT. It is translated as CASSLGARTITSHTQYF.

This clonotype has a count of ten or more. J is TRBJ1-1 and V is TRBV7-9, with a possible D match to TRBD1 (6 bases). Trimming left V 5 bases short and J 2 bases short, with 15 bases between. In germline, CDR1 is SEHNR, CDR2 FQNEAQ (reference sequence). This CDR3 region has 15 residues. CDR3 DNA sequence: TGTGCCAGCAGCCTACAGGGTCAGGCTAACACTGAAGCTTTCTTT. Residues: CASSLQGQANTEAFF.

The rearrangement links TRBV29-1 to TRBJ2-1; 15 nucleotides agree with TRBD2. Germline CDR1 SQVTM, CDR2 ANQGSEA. V lost 6 bases and J lost 0; bases outside the gene matches: 15. The CDR3 extends over 20 amino acids. The DNA of the CDR3 is TGCAGCGTCTCCTACCCCGGGACTAGCGGGAGGTATAGCTCCTACAATGAGCAGTTCTTC. Protein product: CSVSYPGTSGRYSSYNEQFF.

The chain recombines TRBV20-1 with TRBJ2-1, with D hard to call. V was pared by 6 bases and J by 2 bases, with 20 bases between. The CDR3 covers 16 residues. From germline, CDR1 is DFQATT and CDR2 SNEGSKA (reference sequence). The CDR3: CSAPTSSPIAYNEQFF. CDR3 nucleotides: TGCAGTGCCCCAACTTCTAGTCCCATCGCCTACAATGAGCAGTTCTTC.